Listed below are T cell receptor beta chains from one sample, sequenced in a study of blood T cell repertoires in COVID-19. Using immunoSEQ multiplex PCR, the repertoire was profiled, and TCRdb retains in-frame clones only, with some absent. The sample gives some 320,000 clones, around 87% of which show up once; about 5.4% is in the top ten. The specimen sequenced was PBMCs or T cells enriched from blood (not recorded which). These receptors were obtained from a woman in her thirties who had recovered from COVID-19. CDR3s include the opening cysteine and the closing phenylalanine or tryptophan. The order of the fields is J gene, clone size, V gene, D gene, CDR3 protein, CDR3 DNA. A D gene is named only where the DNA matches it firmly. Not every row has a clone size; where given, it reads once, few, many or a size class.

TRBJ1-3 | NA | TRBV7-2 | TRBD1 | CASSPAGTGGNTIYF | TGTGCCAGCAGCCCAGCCGGGACAGGGGGGAACACCATATATTTT
TRBJ1-2 | few | TRBV12-3/TRBV12-4 | NA | CASSLGANYGYTF | TGTGCCAGCAGTCTAGGGGCAAACTATGGCTACACCTTC
TRBJ2-7 | NA | TRBV6-6 | NA | CASSLTGSSYEQYF | TGTGCCAGCAGCCTTACGGGGAGCTCCTACGAGCAGTACTTC
TRBJ2-1 | NA | TRBV5-4 | NA | CASSLSTASAFSYNEQFF | TGTGCCAGCAGCCTGTCGACAGCTTCAGCTTTCTCCTACAATGAGCAGTTCTTC
TRBJ1-5 | NA | TRBV3-1/TRBV3-2 | NA | CASSLGSEGGRNQPQHF | TGTGCCAGCAGCCTCGGCTCAGAGGGGGGGCGCAATCAGCCCCAGCATTTT
TRBJ2-7 | NA | TRBV18 | TRBD1 | CASSLTGGSEQYF | TGTGCCAGCTCACTCACAGGGGGCTCCGAGCAGTACTTC
TRBJ2-1 | NA | TRBV7-9 | NA | CASRDAGGQSSYNEQFF | TGTGCCAGCAGAGACGCCGGGGGACAGAGCTCCTACAATGAGCAGTTCTTC
TRBJ2-7 | once | TRBV7-9 | NA | CASSSTSKGEGEQYF | TGTGCCAGCAGCAGTACCAGCAAGGGTGAGGGCGAGCAGTACTTC
TRBJ2-7 | NA | TRBV5-1 | TRBD2 | CASSLAGLAVSYEQYF | TGCGCCAGCAGCTTGGCCGGACTAGCGGTTTCCTACGAGCAGTACTTC
TRBJ1-2 | NA | TRBV6-5 | NA | CASSYGGVNYGYTF | TGTGCCAGCAGTTACGGAGGGGTTAACTATGGCTACACCTTC
TRBJ1-5 | NA | TRBV29-1 | NA | CSVKGGGNQPQHF | TGCAGCGTCAAAGGGGGGGGCAATCAGCCCCAGCATTTT
TRBJ2-3 | NA | TRBV2 | NA | CASRGGAGNTQYF | TGTGCCAGCAGGGGGGGGGCTGGCAATACGCAGTATTTT
TRBJ1-1 | NA | TRBV6-6 | TRBD1 | CASGTGAGNTEAFF | TGTGCCAGCGGGACAGGGGCGGGGAACACTGAAGCTTTCTTT
TRBJ2-7 | NA | TRBV4-1 | NA | CASSQWAPPESHEQYF | TGCGCCAGCAGCCAATGGGCCCCTCCTGAGTCCCACGAGCAGTACTTC
TRBJ2-1 | NA | TRBV28 | TRBD1 | CASSFLAPLDRGSSYNEQFF | TGTGCCAGCAGTTTCTTGGCCCCCTTGGACAGGGGGAGTTCCTACAATGAGCAGTTCTTC
TRBJ1-5 | NA | TRBV7-6 | TRBD1 | CASSGQGGFGNQPQHF | TGTGCCAGCAGCGGACAGGGAGGGTTCGGCAATCAGCCCCAGCATTTT
TRBJ2-3 | NA | TRBV5-1 | NA | CASSFGGLNTDTQYF | TGCGCCAGCAGCTTCGGCGGGCTGAACACAGATACGCAGTATTTT
TRBJ2-7 | NA | TRBV11-2 | TRBD2 | CASTVAGGPYEQYF | TGTGCCAGCACCGTAGCGGGGGGACCCTACGAGCAGTACTTC
TRBJ1-4 | NA | TRBV27 | NA | CASSSWTGIGEKLFF | TGTGCCAGCAGTTCATGGACGGGGATAGGGGAAAAACTGTTTTTT
TRBJ1-1 | NA | TRBV20-1 | NA | CSASYPARLSEAFF | TGCAGTGCTAGTTACCCGGCCAGGCTTTCTGAAGCTTTCTTT
TRBJ1-4 | NA | TRBV4-2 | NA | CASSQVRTDLNEKLFF | TGTGCCAGCAGCCAAGTCCGGACAGACCTTAATGAAAAACTGTTTTTT
TRBJ2-4 | NA | TRBV5-1 | NA | CASSSRAKNIQYF | TGCGCCAGCAGCTCGCGAGCCAAAAACATTCAGTACTTC
TRBJ2-1 | NA | TRBV6-5 | NA | CASSPQKSSYNEQFF | TGTGCCAGCAGCCCACAGAAGAGCTCCTACAATGAGCAGTTCTTC
TRBJ1-6 | NA | TRBV7-9 | NA | CAGDLEGSPLHF | TGTGCTGGAGACCTGGAGGGTTCACCCCTCCACTTT
TRBJ1-2 | NA | TRBV6-5 | TRBD1 | CATIQGNLGGYTF | TGTGCCACCATACAGGGGAATTTAGGTGGCTACACCTTC
TRBJ2-2 | NA | TRBV19 | NA | CASSIIASTGELFF | TGTGCCAGTAGTATAATAGCCTCGACCGGGGAGCTGTTTTTT
TRBJ2-7 | NA | TRBV24-1 | NA | CATSSGANEQYF | TGTGCCACCAGTTCAGGGGCGAACGAGCAGTACTTC